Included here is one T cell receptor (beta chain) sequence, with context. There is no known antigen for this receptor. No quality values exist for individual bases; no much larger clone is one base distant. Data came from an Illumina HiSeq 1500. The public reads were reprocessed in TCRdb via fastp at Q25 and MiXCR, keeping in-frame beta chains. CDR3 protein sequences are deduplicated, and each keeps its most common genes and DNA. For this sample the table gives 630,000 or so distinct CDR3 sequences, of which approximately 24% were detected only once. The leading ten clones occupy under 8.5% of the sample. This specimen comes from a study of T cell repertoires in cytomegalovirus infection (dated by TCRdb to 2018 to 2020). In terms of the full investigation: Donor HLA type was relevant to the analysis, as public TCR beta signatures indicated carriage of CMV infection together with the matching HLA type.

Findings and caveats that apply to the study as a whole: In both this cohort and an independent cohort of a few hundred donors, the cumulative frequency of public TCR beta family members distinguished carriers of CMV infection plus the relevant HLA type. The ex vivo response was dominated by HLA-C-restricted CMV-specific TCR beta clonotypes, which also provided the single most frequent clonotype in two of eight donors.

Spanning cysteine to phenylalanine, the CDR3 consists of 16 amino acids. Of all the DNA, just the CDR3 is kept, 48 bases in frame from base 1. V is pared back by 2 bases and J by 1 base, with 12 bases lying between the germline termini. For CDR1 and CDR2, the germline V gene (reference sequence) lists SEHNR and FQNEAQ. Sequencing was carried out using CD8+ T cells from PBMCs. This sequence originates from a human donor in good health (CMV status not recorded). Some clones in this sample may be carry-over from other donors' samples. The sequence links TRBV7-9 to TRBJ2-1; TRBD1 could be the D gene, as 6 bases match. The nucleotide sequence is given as TGTGCCAGCAGCTTACTAGGGACATATTCCTACAATGAGCAGTTCTTC. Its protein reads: CASSLLGTYSYNEQFF.